This T cell receptor beta chain was retrieved from a study of spatial heterogeneity in lung cancer. Study information: The donor population consisted of under 75 patients with untreated, early-stage non-small cell lung cancer. PBMC samples from follow-up, when available, were sequenced at a median of about 2 years post-resection. There were consistently more beta-chain sequences detected than alpha-chain sequences.

The time point here: blood at routine non-recurrence follow-up after resection. From tumor, nontumor lung or frozen PBMC, whole RNA was taken unsorted for sequencing. TCRdb re-called the 5' RACE reads through MiXCR, storing one row per CDR3 protein. The sample yields about 52,000 distinct CDR3 sequences, roughly 7% seen once. V lost 5 bases and J lost 3, with 14 bases in between. The CDR3 runs 13 residues. Germline V gene sequence: CDR1 DFQATT, CDR2 SNEGSKA (reference sequence). The gene calls are TRBV20-1 and TRBJ2-7, with a tentative D call TRBD1 (5 bases). This TCR was sampled from a female donor with early-stage non-small cell lung cancer. The material was PBMCs, obtained at follow-up. This chain's CDR3 is CSAVLSRVYEQYF. Here the CDR3 DNA reads TGCAGTGCTGTCTTATCCAGGGTCTACGAGCAGTACTTC.